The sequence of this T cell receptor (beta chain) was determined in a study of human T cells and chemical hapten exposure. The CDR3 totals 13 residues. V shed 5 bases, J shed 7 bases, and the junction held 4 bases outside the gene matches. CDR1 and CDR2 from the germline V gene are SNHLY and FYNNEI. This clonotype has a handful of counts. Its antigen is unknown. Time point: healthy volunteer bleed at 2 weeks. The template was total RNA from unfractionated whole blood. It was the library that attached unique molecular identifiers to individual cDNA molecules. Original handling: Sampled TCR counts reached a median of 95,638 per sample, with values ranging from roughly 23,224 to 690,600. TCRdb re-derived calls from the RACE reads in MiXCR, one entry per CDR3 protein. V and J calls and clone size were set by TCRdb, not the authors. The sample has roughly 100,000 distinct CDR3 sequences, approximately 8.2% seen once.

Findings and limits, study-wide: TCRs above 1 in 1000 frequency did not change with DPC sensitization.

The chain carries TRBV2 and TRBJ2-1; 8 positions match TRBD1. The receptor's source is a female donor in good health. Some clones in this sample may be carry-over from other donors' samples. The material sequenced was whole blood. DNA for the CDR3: TGTGCCAGCAGTCAGGGGGCTGGTAATGAGCAGTTCTTC. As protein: CASSQGAGNEQFF.